This TCR beta chain was profiled in a study of early T cells in non-severe SARS-CoV-2 infection (dated by TCRdb to the early 2020s). Turning to the overall study: Because TCR sequencing was done on bulk RNA from unsorted whole blood, the alpha and beta chains could not be paired.

For this clonotype: No cognate antigen has been identified for it. No much larger clone exists at a distance of one base, and base qualities are not known.

A case-control design nested within a healthcare worker cohort in London, UK, was used, with weekly nasopharyngeal swab PCR tests and blood sampling performed. Healthcare workers were recruited between 23 and 31 March 2020, during the week of the UK lockdown, and were followed weekly for up to about 15 weeks. Broad study findings and their caveats: VDJdb matching was skewed toward anti-spike CD8 responses and likely underestimated virus-specific expansions by missing private and CD4 specificities.

V lost 2 bases and J lost 0 bases, and the count of bases not matched to a germline gene is 2. CDR1 and CDR2 are drawn from the germline V gene: MNHEY, SVGAGI. The cysteine opens and the phenylalanine closes a CDR3 of 17 amino acids. Left in the record is the CDR3 DNA by itself, 51 bases read in frame from the first base. The library came from 5' RACE. For sequencing, a NextSeq 500 was employed. In the TCR library protocol, unique molecular identifiers were attached to individual cDNA molecules to correct for PCR bias and sequencing error. Both TCR alpha and beta chains were sequenced, and tight co-correlation was observed between alpha and beta sequence abundances in each sample. On the study's bioinformatics: Decombinator V4 was used to perform V gene, J gene and CDR3 annotation of TCR sequences. Expanded TCRs were defined as changing significantly between any two time points under a Poisson model with p below 0.0001. TCR abundances were normalised to the total number of TCRs sequenced per sample and were expressed as counts per million. MAIT TCRs were defined by TRAV1-2 paired with TRAJ12, TRAJ20 or TRAJ33, and iNKT TCRs by TRAV10 paired with TRAJ18. VDJdb, accessed on 1 November 2021, was searched for TCRs annotated for CMV, EBV and SARS-CoV-2, and TCRs annotated for more than one antigen were excluded. The public reads were quality trimmed at Q25 with fastp and then assembled into clones with MiXCR by TCRdb, keeping productive beta chains. Rows merge per CDR3 protein into single entries with the most common DNA and genes. TCRdb's processing, not the authors' own work, is the source of the V and J calls. This sample lists about 48,000 distinct CDR3 sequences; approximately 5.7% were detected once. The biggest ten clones account for 5.5% to 8% of the sample.

This receptor was taken from an adult who was a healthcare worker with PCR-confirmed SARS-CoV-2 infection or an uninfected control (not recorded which). The rearrangement joined TRBV6-5 to TRBJ2-6, with 9 bases in between that match TRBD1. The sequencing here drew on whole blood, taken at baseline. The nucleotide sequence is given as TGTGCCAGCAGTTACGTGACAGGGGGCTCTGGGGCCAACGTCCTGACTTTC. It encodes CASSYVTGGSGANVLTF.